This T cell receptor (beta chain) was identified in a study of T cell responses to AZD1222 COVID-19 vaccine. The CDR3 length is 16 residues. Trimming stripped 4 bases from V and 6 bases from J, with 18 bases between. CDR1 and CDR2 from the germline V gene are MNHEY and SMNVEV (reference sequence). As regards this clone: Its specificity is unknown.

General study findings and limits: The study found Spike-specific TCR breadth and depth rose after two AZD1222 doses.

Using immunoSEQ multiplex PCR, the repertoire was profiled, and TCRdb retains in-frame clones only, with some absent. The repertoire holds about 130,000 clones, with 80% to 95% as singletons. The sample here was peripheral blood, taken on day 0 of AZD1222 vaccination. This receptor was obtained from an adult in good health. This chain connects TRBV27 to TRBJ2-2, with D maybe TRBD2 (6 bases). DNA for the CDR3: TGTGCCAGCAGTTCCGGCTTACGGGAGAGGCCCGGGGAGCTGTTTTTT. It yields the protein CASSSGLRERPGELFF.